These T cell receptor beta chains were read from a single sample in a study of blood T cell repertoires in COVID-19. Assay used: immunoSEQ multiplex PCR; TCRdb lists only in-frame clones, some missing. The table shows about 130,000 clones, with approximately 89% occurring only once. The specimen sequenced was peripheral blood. The receptors derive from a woman aged 60-75 years with acute or convalescent COVID-19. Both conserved end residues are part of each CDR3. The D gene is left open where the match is weak. Only some rows state a clone size, as once, few, many or a class for expanded clones.

j_gene,d_gene,v_gene,abundance,CDR3nt,CDR3aa
TRBJ1-2,TRBD1,TRBV24-1,-,TGTGCCACCAGTGACCCGGGACAGGGGACAGGCGGCTACACCTTC,CATSDPGQGTGGYTF
TRBJ2-7,TRBD2,TRBV4-1,-,TGCGCCAGCAGCCAAGTAACTAGCGGGAGCGCCGTGGGAGGCTACGAGCAGTACTTC,CASSQVTSGSAVGGYEQYF
TRBJ1-4,-,TRBV6-1,-,TGTGCCAGCAGTGAACCCCAGGGTTTTGGCGAAAAACTGTTTTTT,CASSEPQGFGEKLFF
TRBJ2-3,TRBD2,TRBV28,-,TGTGCCAGCAGTTTGCCTAGCGGACCTAGCACAGATACGCAGTATTTT,CASSLPSGPSTDTQYF
TRBJ1-5,-,TRBV6-1,-,TGTGCCAGCAGTTTAGGACAGCCCGATCAGCCCCAGCATTTT,CASSLGQPDQPQHF
TRBJ1-2,TRBD1,TRBV28,few,TGTGCCAGCAGCCTCCGGGACAGGAGACACTATGGCTACACCTTC,CASSLRDRRHYGYTF
TRBJ2-1,TRBD1,TRBV5-1,-,TGCGCCAGCAGCTTGGGGGGACAGGGTAGGAATGAGCAGTTCTTC,CASSLGGQGRNEQFF
TRBJ1-5,TRBD1,TRBV5-1,-,TGCGCCAGCAGCCCGGGACAGAGCCTCTTGGAGCCCCAGCATTTT,CASSPGQSLLEPQHF
TRBJ1-5,-,TRBV6-6,-,TGTGCCAGCAGGACTTCTGGGACTCCGTCTCAGCCCCAGCATTTT,CASRTSGTPSQPQHF
TRBJ2-3,TRBD2,TRBV27,-,TGTGCCAGCACCCCTAGCGGGAGGGTCCCTAGCACAGATACGCAGTATTTT,CASTPSGRVPSTDTQYF
TRBJ1-4,-,TRBV6-5,-,TGTGCCAGCGCCCTGGGGGGGACGACTAATGAAAAACTGTTTTTT,CASALGGTTNEKLFF
TRBJ1-1,TRBD1,TRBV9,once,TGTGCCAGCAGCGTAGTATGGGACAGGCGGGTCTTT,CASSVVWDRRVF
TRBJ1-2,-,TRBV2,few,TGTGCCAGCAGGGCTCCGACCGGCCGGGGCTATGGCTACACCTTC,CASRAPTGRGYGYTF
TRBJ2-5,-,TRBV18,-,TGTGCCAGCTCACCCCTTCACAACCAAGAGACCCAGTACTTC,CASSPLHNQETQYF
TRBJ1-4,TRBD1,TRBV10-3,-,TGTGCCATCAGTGAAAGTCAGGGGGATGAAAAACTGTTTTTT,CAISESQGDEKLFF
TRBJ1-1,-,TRBV5-1,-,TGCGCCAGCAGTATTACACAGGGAGCGAACACTGAAGCTTTCTTT,CASSITQGANTEAFF
TRBJ2-1,-,TRBV2,-,TGTGCCAGCAGCCCCGGGCGAACGGGAGTCTGGAATGAGCAGTTCTTC,CASSPGRTGVWNEQFF
TRBJ1-2,-,TRBV9,-,TGTGCCAGCAGCGTAGCTAGCGGGTTGAGTATCGATGGCTACACCTTC,CASSVASGLSIDGYTF
TRBJ2-7,TRBD2,TRBV24-1,once,TGTGCCACCAGTGCGGGACTAGCGGACTACGAGCAGTACTTC,CATSAGLADYEQYF
TRBJ1-2,-,TRBV19,-,TGTGCCAGCCACAAATACTATGGCTACACCTTC,CASHKYYGYTF
TRBJ2-1,TRBD2,TRBV3-1/TRBV3-2,-,TGTGCCAGCAGCCAAACTAGCGTCGGGGAGCAGTTCTTC,CASSQTSVGEQFF
TRBJ2-3,TRBD2,TRBV10-2,-,TGCGCCAGCGGGCTAGCGGGAGGCACAGATACGCAGTATTTT,CASGLAGGTDTQYF
TRBJ1-6,-,TRBV18,-,TGTGCCAGCTCACCTTTGGGGCCGACCGATAATTCACCCCTCCACTTT,CASSPLGPTDNSPLHF
TRBJ2-1,TRBD2,TRBV6-5,once,TGTGCCAGCAGCTATGGGACTACCAATGAGCAGTTCTTC,CASSYGTTNEQFF
TRBJ2-5,-,TRBV3-1/TRBV3-2,-,TGTGCCAGCAGCCCCGCTCGGGGAGAGACCCAGTACTTC,CASSPARGETQYF
TRBJ1-4,-,TRBV27,-,TGTGCCAGCAGTCGGACAAGTACTAATGAAAAACTGTTTTTT,CASSRTSTNEKLFF
TRBJ1-2,-,TRBV28,-,TGTGCCAGCAGTCAAACCCTGCTCGACAGTGCCCTTTATGGCTACACCTTC,CASSQTLLDSALYGYTF
TRBJ2-1,TRBD2,TRBV9,few,TGTGCCAGCAGCGTTCAGGCTAGCGGGAGAAATGAGCAGTTCTTC,CASSVQASGRNEQFF